This T cell receptor (beta chain) was sequenced in a study of shared clonotypes between healthy human individuals (TCRdb year 2020). Broadly, across the study: The cohort included a few men and a couple of women between 18 and 49 years of age. For each donor, CD4 naive and CD4 memory were each given three plates, CD8 naive was given two plates, and CD8 memory was given one plate. The study deeply sequenced blood TCR repertoires of about five healthy adults to estimate repertoire size and the extent of clonotype sharing between individuals. To increase sequencing depth and limit assay-specific biases, different laboratories used diverse techniques to prepare libraries and sequence TCR repertoires. Per donor, leukapheresis produced somewhere between about 0.9 and 9.5 billion PBMCs.

V loses 1 base at its end and J loses 3 bases; junction bases beyond the gene matches: 7. The germline V gene yields SGHTA for CDR1 and FQGNSA for CDR2. Taken from cysteine to phenylalanine, the CDR3 has 17 residues. Here the CDR3 DNA is all that survives: 51 bases in frame from base 1. Worth noting for this clone: Its cognate antigen has yet to be identified. Base qualities are not at hand, and no much larger clone is one base apart.

Using the deep immunoSEQ assay, TCR CDR3 regions were amplified from genomic DNA by multiplex PCR. Extracted genomic DNA from each cell subset was spread evenly across all wells of several immunoSEQ 96-well plates, with each plate serving as a replicate. For sorted subsets, about 0.2 ug genomic DNA, equal to some 30,000 T cell genomes, was loaded into each replicate PCR. The purified libraries were quantified using a Qubit 3.0 fluorometer, sized with a Bioanalyzer 2100, and then quantified again using the KAPA Library Quantification kit. Every immunoSEQ 96-well plate was sequenced on a dedicated single-read 150-cycle Illumina NextSeq 550 flow cell. The authors' analysis ran thus. Because the immunoSEQ output held only junctional sequences and lacked quality scores, the filtering could not match the filtering applied to full-length reads. To assign V/J genes and CDR3, sequences were annotated using PyIR, a Python wrapper for IgBLAST v1.9, with IMGT germline references. Any read was removed if the V/J assignment was weak (E-value above 1e-6), the CDR3 was missing, or the read contained stop codons, out-of-frame junctions, or ambiguous translated residues. V3J clonotypes were defined by identical inferred V gene, J gene, and CDR3 amino acid sequence. To compute the percentage overlap between repertoires, the number of shared unique clonotypes was divided by the size of the smaller repertoire. Repertoire richness was assessed with RTK rarefaction, the Chao1 estimator, and Recon v2.1 estimates of unobserved clonotypes. Generation probabilities were computed with OLGA for all TCRbeta clonotypes obtained by the gDNA method from several donors. TCRdb took over this immuneACCESS table, retaining in-frame rearrangements with V and J assigned. Such tables are incomplete; in checked studies, under half of the missing clones stem from an unresolved V gene, and the remainder is unexplained. V, J and clone size reflect that table, while D and trimming were determined from the DNA. This sample is represented by about 2.1 million clones; around 93% of them were singletons. Over 1.5% of the sample is taken by the ten largest.

CD8 naive samples consisted of CD45RO-negative cells that were positively selected for CCR7, yielding a CD45RA+CCR7+ population without TemRA cells. The donors were healthy, HIV-negative adults who had no recently reported acute infections or vaccinations. All donors were Caucasian adults living in Nashville, Tennessee, USA. Blood was obtained by leukapheresis, after which PBMCs were separated by Ficoll-Histopaque density gradient centrifugation and cryopreserved in liquid nitrogen vapor phase. Analytical flow cytometry was used to check the purity and quantity of each magnetically sorted T cell population. Each sorted fraction had its genomic DNA isolated and then quantified by UV absorbance on a Nanodrop 2000c. Paper-wide results and their limitations: Rarefaction of sorted-subset datasets indicated incomplete sequencing despite the large sequencing depth. Estimated clonotype richness was generally larger for naive than for memory subsets. The small number of donors limited the genetic and exposure-history diversity represented. Pairwise subsampling indicated that sequencing depth was expected to affect the degree of clonotype sharing among donors. Compared with non-shared clonotypes, clonotypes shared by all four sorted-subset donors had higher generation probabilities. Only blood was sampled, and tissue TCR repertoires likely differ from those in blood. Across four donors, around 5.4% of naive CD4, around 3.3% of naive CD8, approximately 2.5% of memory CD4, and roughly 0.41% of memory CD8 clonotypes were shared.

Sequenced input: naive CD8+ T cells from PBMCs. The cell subset or site label here, explained by the study, means: CD45RA+CCR7+. The chain is assembled from TRBV7-2 and TRBJ2-1; TRBD2 aligns with 9 central bases. The receptor's source is a man in his late teens or twenties in good health. Some clones in this sample may be carry-over from other donors' samples. The DNA reads as follows: TGTGCCAGCAGCTTAGTGGCTAGCGGGATTAACTACAATGAGCAGTTCTTC. Translated, this is CASSLVASGINYNEQFF.